This T cell receptor beta chain was sequenced in a study of shared clonotypes between healthy human individuals. Whole-study findings and limits: A reduction in generation probabilities was seen for non-shared clonotypes relative to those shared by all four donors. Blood was the only sampled material, and tissue repertoires likely differ. Four donors held about 5% of naive CD4 clonotypes in common.

In the case of this clone: Its cognate antigen is unknown.

Per germline, CDR1 SGHNT and CDR2 YYREEE (reference sequence). This CDR3 is built from 14 residues. V was shortened by 2 bases and J by 1 base, with 7 bases between the two germline ends. Terminally differentiated effector memory CD45RA+ cells were excluded by CCR7 positive selection of CD45RO-negative cells. Sorted subsets were amplified in replicate PCRs using 200 ng DNA, tens of thousands of T cell genomes. Sequencing was performed with immunoSEQ multiplex PCR; in TCRdb, only in-frame clones are kept and a portion is missing. In the table there are about 2 million clones, about 95% of which are singletons.

Sequenced: naive CD8+ T cells sorted from blood. The clonotype was recovered from a man aged 18-30 years in good health. The genes are TRBV5-4 and TRBJ1-3; D not certain. CDR3 loop: CASSFTGSGNTIYF. The CDR3 DNA sequence: TGTGCCAGCAGCTTCACGGGTTCTGGAAACACCATATATTTT.